This T cell receptor beta chain originates from a study of long-term antiretroviral therapy in people with HIV. This clone was detected only a few times. The CDR3 contains 15 residues. The V gene's germline CDR1 is MNHEY and CDR2 SVGAGI. The ends were cut back, 6 bases at V and 0 bases at J, with 11 bases in the middle. Sequencing used immunoSEQ v3.0 at survey level. The repertoire was sequenced with immunoSEQ multiplex PCR; TCRdb's copy has only in-frame clones and lacks some. The sample consists of about 40,000 clones, about nine tenths of them appearing once. The TCR comes from a woman between 50 and 59 years old with HIV. V is TRBV6-5 and J is TRBJ2-2, with a weak D call TRBD2 (7 bases). The sample in question was unsorted PBMCs, obtained 1.2 years after starting antiretroviral therapy. The CDR3 sequence is CASRGGGPNTGELFF. Here the CDR3 DNA reads TGTGCCAGCAGGGGCGGGGGCCCGAACACCGGGGAGCTGTTTTTT.